These T cell receptor beta chains were read from a single sample in a study of T-cell reconstitution after alpha-beta-depleted transplantation in children. TCRdb called the PCR reads again in MiXCR, with one record for every CDR3 protein. The data hold some 250,000 distinct CDR3 sequences, with more than 10% observed a single time. This sample comprised PBMCs from the stem cell graft donor, obtained from the stem cell graft. The receptors derive from a human donor who donated a stem cell graft to a child with acute lymphoblastic leukemia. Both conserved end residues are part of each CDR3. Only some rows state a clone size, as once, few, many or a class for expanded clones.

>TRBJ2-7|many|TRBV28
CASSFSAYNTNEQYF
>TRBJ2-1|many|TRBV20-1
CSALLLREENEQFF
>TRBJ1-1|many|TRBV5-1
CASSPRQGTEAFF
>TRBJ2-7|many|TRBV20-1
CSARLAGFYSYEQYF
>TRBJ2-2|few|TRBV24-1
CATPTSRELFF
>TRBJ1-2|many|TRBV20-1
CSADVTGGGGYTF
>TRBJ2-5|many|TRBV5-1
CASSLGLPGLALGTQYF
>TRBJ2-2|many|TRBV5-6
CASSLGTAGELFF
>TRBJ1-5|many|TRBV3-1
CASSQGTTTQPQHF
>TRBJ2-1|many|TRBV4-1
CASSHSGRYNEQFF
>TRBJ2-7|many|TRBV19
CASSWDLTGNEQYF
>TRBJ2-3|many|TRBV7-2
CASSTGLAGGTTDTQYF
>TRBJ2-5|many|TRBV20-1
CSARDPRAGGFETQYF
>TRBJ2-7|many|TRBV7-2
CASSPRTGNYEQYF
>TRBJ1-4|many|TRBV12-3/TRBV12-4
CASSRTGDEKLFF
>TRBJ2-1|many|TRBV24-1
CATSDTGGNEQFF
>TRBJ1-1|many|TRBV6-5
CASSYSRGQEAFF
>TRBJ2-7|NA|TRBV4-3
CASSQGTRRSYEQYF
>TRBJ2-1|many|TRBV5-1
CASSSQREVYYNEQFF
>TRBJ2-5|many|TRBV7-2
CASSGTSVGETQYF
>TRBJ1-2|many|TRBV6-2/TRBV6-3
CASSFVAVWGYTF
>TRBJ1-4|many|TRBV7-2
CASSPGHGATNEKLFF
>TRBJ2-3|many|TRBV12-3/TRBV12-4
CASKREQGADTQYF
>TRBJ2-2|many|TRBV12-3/TRBV12-4
CASSFTPPRANTGELFF
>TRBJ1-5|many|TRBV7-6
CASSLGGDRFNQPQHF
>TRBJ2-7|NA|TRBV27
CASKGTPSSYEQYF
>TRBJ2-3|many|TRBV7-9
CASSHHTPSGGADTQYF
>TRBJ2-5|many|TRBV3-1
CASHGAGGVQETQYF
>TRBJ2-3|many|TRBV5-4
CASSLDTDTQYF
>TRBJ2-6|many|TRBV5-1
CASSLNMYRRAGANVLTF
>TRBJ2-5|many|TRBV7-3
CASSPLAGGVGETQYF
>TRBJ2-1|few|TRBV10-2
CASRPLAGGPDNEQFF
>TRBJ2-1|few|TRBV20-1
CSALWDSEQFF
>TRBJ1-2|many|TRBV6-5
CASTPGGGIYGYTF
>TRBJ2-5|NA|TRBV5-6
CASSLGGTPETQYF
>TRBJ2-4|many|TRBV7-9
CASSTSVSKNIQYF
>TRBJ1-5|NA|TRBV6-5
CASSYSPQPHHF
>TRBJ1-4|many|TRBV28
CASGGGGNEKLFF
>TRBJ2-1|many|TRBV20-1
CSASLSANEQFF
>TRBJ2-1|many|TRBV20-1
CSARSALQGNEQFF
>TRBJ2-7|once|TRBV9
CASSVTGQPAYEQYF
>TRBJ2-5|many|TRBV29-1
CSGADREETQYF